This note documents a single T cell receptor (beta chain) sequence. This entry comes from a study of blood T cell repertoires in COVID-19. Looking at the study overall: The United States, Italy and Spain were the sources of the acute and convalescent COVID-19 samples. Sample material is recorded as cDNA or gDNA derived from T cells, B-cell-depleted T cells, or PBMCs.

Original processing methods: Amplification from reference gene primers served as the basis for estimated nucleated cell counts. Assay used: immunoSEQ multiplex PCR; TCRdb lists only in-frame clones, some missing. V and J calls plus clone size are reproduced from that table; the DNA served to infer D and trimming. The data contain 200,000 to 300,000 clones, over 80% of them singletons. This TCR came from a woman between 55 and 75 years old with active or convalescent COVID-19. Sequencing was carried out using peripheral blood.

CDR3 loop: CASSRDRGRGTEAFF. Here the CDR3 DNA reads TGTGCCAGCAGCCGGGACAGGGGGCGCGGGACTGAAGCTTTCTTT. This chain connects TRBV5-8 to TRBJ1-1; TRBD1 matches 12 bases. Unmatched junction bases numbered 6, after V lost 4 bases and J lost 5 bases. This CDR3 spans 15 amino acids. From germline, CDR1 is SGHTS and CDR2 YDEGEE.